The clone carrying this T cell receptor (beta chain) was seen once. Antigen specificity is unknown. These data are taken from a study of post-analysis software for immune sequencing data. Looking at the study overall: Secondary progressive, relapsing-remitting and progressive-relapsing multiple sclerosis were among the included disease courses.

Study-wide results and caveats: Relative to controls, patients had five TRBV segments at higher frequency, with TRBV5-6, TRBV5-1 and TRBV20-1 among these.

This CDR3 spans 16 amino acids. Unmatched junction bases numbered 5, after V lost 5 bases and J lost 0 bases. Unique molecular identifiers had been added to the TCR beta cDNA libraries. TCRdb passed the PCR reads through MiXCR, listing each CDR3 protein once. The sample contains approximately 690,000 distinct CDR3 sequences, 55% to 60% of which appear only once. Sequenced material: blood. This clonotype originated in a girl between 2 and 10 years old with multiple sclerosis. V and J are TRBV12-3 or TRBV12-4 and TRBJ2-7, with 12 bases that match TRBD2. The CDR3 is CASSPTGLAGSYEQYF. CDR3 DNA sequence: TGTGCCAGCAGTCCGACGGGACTAGCGGGCTCCTACGAGCAGTACTTC.